These 16 T cell receptor beta chains came from one sample sequenced in a study of regulatory T cells in long-lasting Graves disease. Stated time point: newly diagnosed GD, antithyroid drugs for less than 3 months. From PBMCs, RNA was extracted and then used to make the TCR library. Assembly of TCR beta libraries relied on iRepertoire HTBI primers together with Arm-PCR of CDR3 regions. TCRdb ran MiXCR on the multiplex PCR reads and lists one entry per CDR3 protein. The sample yields roughly 410,000 distinct CDR3 sequences, approximately 15% seen once. This same sample was also part of a study on T cells in Graves' hyperthyroidism and ophthalmopathy.

Sequencing used peripheral blood mononuclear cells (PBMCs), obtained at new diagnosis, from a patient treated with antithyroid drugs. These TCRs come from a woman in her 40s with Graves disease.

V usage is TRBV20-1 and J usage is TRBJ2-3, with D hard to call. The CDR3 runs 13 residues. CDR1 and CDR2 (germline): DFQATT, SNEGSKA (reference sequence). Trimming left V 6 bases short and J 2 bases short, with 12 bases between. DNA of the CDR3: TGCAGTGCCAGGAGCGAGGCCACAGATACGCAGTATTTT. It encodes CSARSEATDTQYF.

This clonotype was found many times. The chain recombines TRBV20-1 with TRBJ2-1, with 12 bases fitting TRBD2. After removal of 3 bases from V and 1 base from J, the junction contained 7 bases not matched to a gene. The germline V gene encodes CDR1 DFQATT and CDR2 SNEGSKA (reference sequence). The length of the CDR3 is 17 residues. The CDR3, as DNA: TGCAGTGCTAGGGCTAGCGGGAGGGATTTATCCTACAATGAGCAGTTCTTC. Residues: CSARASGRDLSYNEQFF.

This clonotype has a handful of counts. V gene TRBV9 combines with J gene TRBJ2-2; D may be TRBD1 (6 bases). This CDR3 region has 15 residues. Trimming left V 3 bases short and J 1 base short, with 10 bases between. Germline V gene sequence: CDR1 SGDLS, CDR2 YYNGEE. CDR3 in DNA: TGTGCCAGCAGCGAGACAGGCAGGAACACCGGGGAGCTGTTTTTT. This sequence encodes CASSETGRNTGELFF.

This chain uses TRBV29-1 with TRBJ1-1; D is unresolved. This CDR3 is 15 amino acids long. CDR1 and CDR2 (germline): SQVTM, ANQGSEA. Trimming took 4 bases from V and 3 from J, leaving 18 bases between them. CDR3 sequence reads: CSVGLAGRRYTEAFF. The CDR3 coding sequence is TGCAGCGTTGGGTTGGCAGGCAGGCGCTACACTGAAGCTTTCTTT. Full variable domain (rest looked up from reference TRBV29-1 and TRBJ1-1): SAVISQKPSRDICQRGTSLTIQCQVDSQVTMMFWYRQQPGQSLTLIATANQGSEATYESGFVIDKFPISRPNLTFSTLTVSNMSPEDSSIYLCSVGLAGRRYTEAFFGQGTRLTVV.

This chain uses TRBV2 with TRBJ2-1, with D perhaps matching TRBD2 (6 bases). This CDR3 is 12 amino acids long. V lost 3 bases and J 9 bases, leaving 9 bases between the germline ends. The germline V gene encodes CDR1 SNHLY and CDR2 FYNNEI. In DNA, the CDR3 is TGTGCCAGCAGTGACGGACTATTTGAGCAGTTCTTC. Protein: CASSDGLFEQFF.

This clonotype was seen ten or more times. The rearrangement uses TRBV20-1 and TRBJ2-1; 8 nucleotides agree with TRBD2. Germline trimming cut 0 bases from V and 8 bases from J; bases unmatched to any gene: 12. This CDR3 has 16 amino acids. Per the germline V gene, CDR1 is DFQATT and CDR2 is SNEGSKA (reference sequence). CDR3 DNA: TGCAGTGCTAGAGATCTCAGACAGCGGGGGAGGGATGAGCAGTTCTTC. Translation gives CSARDLRQRGRDEQFF.

Only a few counts were recorded for this clonotype. The chain is built from TRBV18 and TRBJ2-1; 8 nucleotides line up with TRBD1. The CDR3 covers 15 residues. V gave up 1 base and J gave up 5 bases; unmatched junction bases: 4. CDR1 and CDR2 from the germline V gene are KGHSH and LQKENI. The CDR3 region has the DNA TGTGCCAGCTCACCACGGCAGGGGGCAAACAATGAGCAGTTCTTC. This sequence encodes CASSPRQGANNEQFF.

This clonotype was observed a few times. Possible read error: a much larger clone is one base away. This chain uses TRBV7-8 with TRBJ2-3; possibly TRBD1 or TRBD2 for D (6 bases each). The V gene's germline CDR1 is SGHVS and CDR2 FQNEAQ. V was trimmed by 4 bases and J by 0 bases, leaving 17 bases between them. The CDR3 loop spans 17 amino acids. The CDR3 protein is CASSSNGGTSSTDTQYF. CDR3 DNA: TGTGCCAGCAGCTCAAATGGCGGGACATCTAGCACAGATACGCAGTATTTT.

This clonotype was seen repeatedly, ten times or more. V and J are TRBV6-5 and TRBJ2-3; maybe TRBD1 (6 bases). Deletions cut 2 bases from V and 6 bases from J, with 9 bases between. From germline, CDR1 is MNHEY and CDR2 SVGAGI. CDR3 length: 13 residues. In DNA, the CDR3 is TGTGCCAGCAGTTACAACAGGGCGGATACGCAGTATTTT. Protein: CASSYNRADTQYF.

This clonotype was detected a few times. This chain links TRBV6-5 with TRBJ2-3, with TRBD2 matching over 15 bases. Unmatched junction bases numbered 3, after V lost 2 bases and J lost 3 bases. Germline V lookup: CDR1 MNHEY, CDR2 SVGAGI. The CDR3 contains 17 residues. The CDR3 spells CASSYRGLAGGTDTQYF. Here the CDR3 DNA reads TGTGCCAGCAGTTACAGGGGACTAGCGGGAGGAACAGATACGCAGTATTTT.

This clonotype was detected ten times or more. The chain recombines TRBV12-3 or TRBV12-4 with TRBJ1-4, with no clear D. The CDR3 consists of 15 residues. V dropped 5 bases and J dropped 10 bases, with 20 bases sitting between them. The CDR3 loop is CASSPSEEGKGKLFF. CDR3 sequence (DNA): TGTGCCAGCAGTCCCTCGGAAGAAGGAAAAGGAAAACTGTTTTTT.

This clonotype occurred many times. The chain couples TRBV19 to TRBJ2-7; 11 bases are shared with TRBD1. Trimming removed 6 bases from V and 5 bases from J; junction bases left unmatched: 9. CDR1 and CDR2 from the germline V gene are LNHDA and SQIVND (reference sequence). This CDR3 comprises 15 residues. In nucleotides, the CDR3 is TGTGCCAGTAGCTTAACCGGGACAGGGGGAAACGAGCAGTACTTC. It translates to CASSLTGTGGNEQYF.

This clonotype has a count of ten or more. The chain employs TRBV5-1 and TRBJ2-3; tentatively, D is TRBD2 (5 bases). V was trimmed by 3 bases and J by 6 bases, leaving 23 bases between them. Looked up from germline, CDR1 is SGHRS and CDR2 is YFSETQ. The CDR3 has 17 amino acids. For the CDR3, the DNA is TGCGCCAGCAGCTCTCTCGATCTAGCATCTACCGCCGATACGCAGTATTTT. This codes for CASSSLDLASTADTQYF.

This clonotype came up many times. V is TRBV7-2 and J is TRBJ2-1; 12 nucleotides line up with TRBD2. Germline assignment: CDR1 SGHTA and CDR2 FQGNSA. The CDR3 totals 15 residues. V lost 5 bases, J lost 9 bases, and 8 bases stayed unmatched. CDR3 DNA: TGTGCCAGCAGCACCAGACTAGCGGGAGCTGGTGAGCAGTTCTTC. Translating gives CASSTRLAGAGEQFF.

Ten or more counts support this clonotype. J is TRBJ2-7 and V is TRBV28; possible D gene TRBD2, 5 bases. CDR3 length: 16 amino acids. Germline V gene lookup returns CDR1 MDHEN and CDR2 SYDVKM. V dropped 8 bases and J dropped 3 bases, with 23 bases sitting between them. The CDR3 loop is CASLPSADSKGYEQYF. CDR3 coding DNA: TGTGCCAGCCTTCCCTCGGCGGACTCAAAAGGCTACGAGCAGTACTTC.

The chain couples TRBV2 to TRBJ1-5; D may be TRBD1 (5 bases). This CDR3 region has 15 residues. Germline V CDR1 and CDR2: SNHLY, FYNNEI. V was trimmed by 5 bases and J by 0 bases, leaving 11 bases between them. This CDR3 reads CASSQGSFSNQPQHF. CDR3 nucleotides: TGTGCCAGCAGTCAGGGCAGTTTTAGCAATCAGCCCCAGCATTTT.